A single sample is the source of the 13 T cell receptor beta chains below, sequenced in a study of spatial heterogeneity in lung cancer. TCRdb itself ran the 5' RACE reads through MiXCR, one entry per CDR3 protein. The sample lists more than 60,000 distinct CDR3 sequences, approximately 6% occurring once. Time point specified: sample taken at primary tumor resection. The starting material was PBMCs, obtained at surgery. These receptors were collected from a female donor with early-stage non-small cell lung cancer.

This clonotype was recorded at least ten times. This chain connects TRBV10-3 to TRBJ2-5; TRBD1 matches at 10 bases. The germline V gene has CDR1 ENHRY and CDR2 SYGVKD. The CDR3 loop spans 15 amino acids. With 6 bases clipped from V and 1 base from J, the junction kept 5 bases outside the gene matches. The DNA for the CDR3 is TGTGCCATCAGACCCGGGACAGGGGTCCAAGAGACCCAGTACTTC. Translation gives CAIRPGTGVQETQYF.

This clonotype showed up many times. CDR3 sequence reads: CATGTGVDTGELFF. The CDR3 DNA is TGTGCCACCGGGACGGGGGTGGACACCGGGGAGCTGTTTTTT. V is TRBV7-6 and J is TRBJ2-2, with D maybe TRBD2 (6 bases). This CDR3 is 14 amino acids long. V was cut by 10 bases and J by 3 bases, with 15 bases left in between. Germline V gene lookup returns CDR1 SGHVS and CDR2 FNYEAQ.

There are many counts of this clonotype. V usage is TRBV7-2 and J usage is TRBJ1-1; 8 nucleotides agree with TRBD1. Germline trimming cut 6 bases from V and 0 bases from J; bases unmatched to any gene: 6. Germline CDR1 is SGHTA and CDR2 is FQGNSA. The CDR3 sequence is 15 residues long. For the CDR3, the DNA is TGTGCCAGCAGTCTCACAGGGGGGGTGAACACTGAAGCTTTCTTT. Translating gives CASSLTGGVNTEAFF.

V is TRBV7-9 and J is TRBJ1-4, with a weak D call TRBD1 (5 bases). The V end was cut by 5 bases, the J end by 7 bases, with 8 bases between. Per germline, CDR1 SEHNR and CDR2 FQNEAQ (reference sequence). The CDR3 is 12 amino acids. Here the CDR3 reads CASSPGTEKLFF. In DNA form, the CDR3 reads TGTGCCAGCAGCCCTGGGACTGAAAAACTGTTTTTT.

This clonotype is medium-sized. CDR3 bases: TGTGCCAGCAGTCCCTGGGGTAGCGGGGACACAGATACGCAGTATTTT. Its protein is CASSPWGSGDTDTQYF. The genes are TRBV2 and TRBJ2-3; 8 positions match TRBD2. The CDR3 runs 16 residues. The V gene end was trimmed by 5 bases and the J gene end by 2 bases; junction bases not matched to a gene: 9. Germline loops: CDR1 SNHLY, CDR2 FYNNEI.

This clonotype was seen a few times. This sequence joins TRBV20-1 and TRBJ2-1, with a tentative D call TRBD1 (6 bases). The V gene's germline CDR1 is DFQATT and CDR2 SNEGSKA (reference sequence). This CDR3 contains 15 residues. Between the trimmed V and J ends, which lost 0 bases and 3 bases, there was a span of 12 bases. The CDR3 loop is CSARERVGGYNEQFF. The CDR3 DNA reads TGCAGTGCTAGAGAAAGGGTAGGGGGCTACAATGAGCAGTTCTTC.

The chain recombines TRBV11-2 with TRBJ2-7, with 12 bases lining up with TRBD2. Germline trimming cut 0 bases from V and 0 bases from J; bases unmatched to any gene: 0. Germline V gene sequence: CDR1 SGHAT, CDR2 FQNNGV. CDR3 length: 16 amino acids. CDR3 DNA sequence: TGTGCCAGCAGCTTAGAACTAGCGGGGGGCTCCTACGAGCAGTACTTC. The encoded protein is CASSLELAGGSYEQYF.

This clonotype was picked up many times. The chain carries TRBV3-1 and TRBJ2-1; TRBD1 agrees at 9 bases. This CDR3 has 15 residues. The germline CDR1 and CDR2 sequences are LGHDT and YNNKEL (reference sequence). The trim removed 3 bases at V and 4 bases at J, leaving 4 bases unmatched. In nucleotides, the CDR3 is TGTGCCAGCAGCCACTCCGGGACAGGGTACAATGAGCAGTTCTTC. Translating it yields CASSHSGTGYNEQFF.

This clonotype was found many times. The V gene is TRBV11-2, the J gene TRBJ1-4; 7 nucleotides match TRBD1. The CDR3 sequence is 13 residues long. The junction had 5 bases not matched to a gene; V was cut back by 5 bases and J by 8 bases. Germline V gene sequence: CDR1 SGHAT, CDR2 FQNNGV. The CDR3 region is CASSKGAREKLFF. CDR3 in DNA: TGTGCCAGCAGCAAGGGGGCGAGGGAAAAACTGTTTTTT.

CDR3 residues: CASSLSGRNTEAFF. Here the CDR3 DNA reads TGTGCCAGCAGTTTGTCAGGGCGGAACACTGAAGCTTTCTTT. The chain uses TRBV12-3 or TRBV12-4 and TRBJ1-1; D may be TRBD1 (5 bases). This CDR3 has 14 amino acids. The ends were cut back, 3 bases at V and 1 base at J, with 9 bases in the middle.

This clonotype occurred a few times. J is TRBJ1-4 and V is TRBV15, with 7 nucleotides matching TRBD1. Germline values: CDR1 LNHNV, CDR2 YYDKDF (reference sequence). The CDR3 sequence is 16 residues long. The J segment lost 10 bases and the V segment lost 3 bases, leaving 14 bases of the junction unmatched. The DNA of the CDR3 is TGTGCCACCAGCAGGGATACAGGGGAAGGAAACGGAAAACTGTTTTTT. Amino acids: CATSRDTGEGNGKLFF.

The chain links TRBV6-1 to TRBJ2-5, with 7 bases that match TRBD1. V dropped 6 bases and J dropped 4; count of bases not matched to a gene: 8. Per the germline V gene, CDR1 is MNHNS and CDR2 is SASEGT. CDR3 size: 14 residues. The CDR3 region is CASRKGGTSETQYF. The DNA of the CDR3 is TGTGCCAGCAGGAAAGGGGGCACCTCAGAGACCCAGTACTTC.

In this sample, this clonotype turned up many times. The chain couples TRBV24-1 to TRBJ2-7; 10 nucleotides match TRBD1. V was pared by 2 bases and J by 4 bases, with 7 bases of the junction left unmatched. CDR3 length: 16 residues. Per germline, CDR1 KGHDR and CDR2 SFDVKD. CDR3 in amino acids: CATSDSGGTGVYEQYF. CDR3 in DNA: TGTGCCACCAGTGATTCAGGCGGGACAGGGGTATACGAGCAGTACTTC.